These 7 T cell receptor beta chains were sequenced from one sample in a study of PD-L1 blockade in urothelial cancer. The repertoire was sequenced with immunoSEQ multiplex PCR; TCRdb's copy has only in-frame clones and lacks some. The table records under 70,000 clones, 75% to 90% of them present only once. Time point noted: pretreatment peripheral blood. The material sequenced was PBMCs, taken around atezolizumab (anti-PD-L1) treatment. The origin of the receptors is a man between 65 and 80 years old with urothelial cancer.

CDR3 in DNA: TGTGCCATCAGTGGAGGGGGCCGGATTGAGACCCAGTACTTC. This gives the protein CAISGGGRIETQYF. The chain couples TRBV10-3 to TRBJ2-5, with TRBD1 identical over 7 bases. V lost 4 bases to trimming and J lost 5 bases; unmatched junction nucleotides: 7. Germline assignment: CDR1 ENHRY and CDR2 SYGVKD. CDR3 length: 14 amino acids.

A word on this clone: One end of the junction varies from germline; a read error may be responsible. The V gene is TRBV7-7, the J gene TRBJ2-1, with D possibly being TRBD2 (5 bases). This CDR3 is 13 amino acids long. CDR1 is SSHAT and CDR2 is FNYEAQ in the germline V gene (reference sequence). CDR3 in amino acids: CASSLGERDEQFF. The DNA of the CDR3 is TGTGCTAGCAGCTTGGGAGAGAGGGATGAGCAGTTCTTC.

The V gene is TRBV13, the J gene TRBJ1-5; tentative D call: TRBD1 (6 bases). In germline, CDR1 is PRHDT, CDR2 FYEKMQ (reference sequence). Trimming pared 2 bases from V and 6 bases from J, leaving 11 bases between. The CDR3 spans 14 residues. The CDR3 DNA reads TGTGCCAGCAGCTTATCAGGGGTTCGTCAGCCCCAGCATTTT. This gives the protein CASSLSGVRQPQHF.

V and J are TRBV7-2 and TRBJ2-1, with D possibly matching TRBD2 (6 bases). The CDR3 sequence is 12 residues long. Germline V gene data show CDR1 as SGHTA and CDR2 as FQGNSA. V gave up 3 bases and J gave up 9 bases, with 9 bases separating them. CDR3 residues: CASSLSGGEQFF. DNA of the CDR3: TGTGCCAGCAGCTTGTCCGGGGGTGAGCAGTTCTTC.

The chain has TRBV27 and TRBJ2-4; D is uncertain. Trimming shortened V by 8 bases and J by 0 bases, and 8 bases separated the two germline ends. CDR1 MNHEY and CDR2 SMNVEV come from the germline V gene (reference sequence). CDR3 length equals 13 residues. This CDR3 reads CASSTLAKNIQYF. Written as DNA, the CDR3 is TGTGCCAGCTCTACGCTAGCCAAAAACATTCAGTACTTC.

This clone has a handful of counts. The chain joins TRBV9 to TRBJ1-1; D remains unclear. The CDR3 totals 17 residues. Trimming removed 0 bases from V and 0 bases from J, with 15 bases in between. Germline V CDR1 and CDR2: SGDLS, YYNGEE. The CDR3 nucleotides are TGTGCCAGCAGCGTAGCCGACGGGAGGGCCCTGAACACTGAAGCTTTCTTT. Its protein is CASSVADGRALNTEAFF.

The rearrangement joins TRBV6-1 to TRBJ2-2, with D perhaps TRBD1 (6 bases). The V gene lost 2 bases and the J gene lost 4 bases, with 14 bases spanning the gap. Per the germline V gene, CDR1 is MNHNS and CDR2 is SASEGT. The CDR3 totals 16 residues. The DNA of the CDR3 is TGTGCCAGCAGTGAACAGTTTGGACAGACCACCGGGGAGCTGTTTTTT. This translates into CASSEQFGQTTGELFF.